The rows below give T cell receptor beta chains drawn from one sample of a study of T cells in Graves' hyperthyroidism and ophthalmopathy. Each CDR3 protein is one row after TCRdb ran MiXCR on the multiplex PCR reads. The sample shows over 150,000 distinct CDR3 sequences, 17% of them seen only once. The sequencing sample was made of blood. Source of these receptors: a woman between 45 and 65 years old with Graves' hyperthyroidism. The CDR3 runs from the conserved cysteine through the conserved F or W. D genes are given only for firm matches. Not every row has a clone size; where given, it reads once, few, many or a size class.

TRBJ2-1 | TRBV10-3 | - | TRBD2 | TGTGCCATCAGCGGGACTAGCGGGAGGAATGAGCAGTTCTTC | CAISGTSGRNEQFF
TRBJ1-1 | TRBV9 | many | - | TGTGCCAGCAGCGTAGCACAAAAGAACACTGAAGCTTTCTTT | CASSVAQKNTEAFF
TRBJ2-5 | TRBV5-6 | - | - | TGTGCCAGCAGCCCCCAGTCGCAAGAGACCCAGTACTTC | CASSPQSQETQYF
TRBJ1-2 | TRBV5-1 | many | - | TGCGCCAGCAGCCTGGGGGCGGGGGAAGGCTATGGCTACACCTTC | CASSLGAGEGYGYTF
TRBJ2-5 | TRBV20-1 | many | TRBD1 | TGCAGTGCAACGCCTCCCTATCGACAGGGAGAAGAGACCCAGTACTTC | CSATPPYRQGEETQYF
TRBJ2-3 | TRBV20-1 | many | - | TGCAGTGCCCCCCGGACCCCGAGCAGTGGAGATACGCAGTATTTT | CSAPRTPSSGDTQYF
TRBJ2-7 | TRBV27 | many | TRBD1 | TGTGCCAGCAGCAACGGACAGGGCTCCTACGAGCAGTACTTC | CASSNGQGSYEQYF
TRBJ1-1 | TRBV2 | - | - | TGTGCCAGCAGCACCAGGGGGAACACTGAAGCTTTCTTT | CASSTRGNTEAFF
TRBJ2-1 | TRBV27 | many | TRBD2 | TGTGCCAGCAGTATGGGACTAGCGGGAGGGCCAGGGGGTGAGCAGTTCTTC | CASSMGLAGGPGGEQFF
TRBJ2-3 | TRBV9 | many | - | TGTGCCAGCAGCGTAGATCTCAGGGGGGTTGGAGATACGCAGTATTTT | CASSVDLRGVGDTQYF
TRBJ2-3 | TRBV19 | many | - | TGTGCCAGTAGTACGCAGGGGTTTCGGATAGATACGCAGTATTTT | CASSTQGFRIDTQYF
TRBJ1-4 | TRBV2 | many | - | TGTGCCAGCAGTCCAAGACAGAATGAAAAACTGTTTTTT | CASSPRQNEKLFF
TRBJ2-1 | TRBV27 | many | - | TGTGCCAGCAGTTTTGACCCATTATACAATGAGCAGTTCTTC | CASSFDPLYNEQFF
TRBJ1-1 | TRBV5-1 | many | - | TGCGCCAGCAGCTTGGGGGGTAAGGGCACTGAAGCTTTCTTT | CASSLGGKGTEAFF
TRBJ2-2 | TRBV7-3 | - | - | TGTGCCAGCAGCCCAGACCGGGACACCTCGAACACCGGGGAGCTGTTTTTT | CASSPDRDTSNTGELFF
TRBJ2-5 | TRBV5-1 | few | - | TGCGCCAGCAGCTTGGGCTTAGGTGGCCAAGAGACCCAGTACTTC | CASSLGLGGQETQYF
TRBJ2-2 | TRBV11-2 | few | TRBD2 | TGTGCCAGCAGCTCCTGGACTAGCGGGGGCACCGGGGAGCTGTTTTTT | CASSSWTSGGTGELFF
TRBJ2-1 | TRBV28 | many | - | TGTGCCAGCAGGAAAGCGGGCTTAAATGAGCAGTTCTTC | CASRKAGLNEQFF
TRBJ2-5 | TRBV4-1 | few | TRBD2 | TGCGCCAGCAGCCAGGGGACTAGCCCAGAGACCCAGTACTTC | CASSQGTSPETQYF
TRBJ1-1 | TRBV2 | many | - | TGTGCCAGCAGTGGGTGGGGTGTCCGGGACTTTCGAACTGAAGCTTTCTTT | CASSGWGVRDFRTEAFF
TRBJ2-7 | TRBV11-2 | - | TRBD2 | TGTGCCAGCAGGGAAGCGGGGACCTACGAGCAGTACTTC | CASREAGTYEQYF
TRBJ1-5 | TRBV18 | - | - | TGTGCCAGCCAGGCAACGAGGGGGGATCAGCCCCAGCATTTT | CASQATRGDQPQHF
TRBJ2-3 | TRBV27 | many | - | TGTGCCAGCAGTTTGGTGGACCGAGCAGATACGCAGTATTTT | CASSLVDRADTQYF
TRBJ1-3 | TRBV27 | many | - | TGTGCCAGCAAACCAGGGACCTCTGGAAACACCATATATTTT | CASKPGTSGNTIYF
TRBJ1-5 | TRBV9 | few | - | TGTGCCAGCAGCGTAGACGGGCATCAGCCCCAGCATTTT | CASSVDGHQPQHF
TRBJ1-1 | TRBV7-9 | many | TRBD1 | TGTGCCAGCAGCCCCCCGGACAGGGTCCCTGAAGCTTTCTTT | CASSPPDRVPEAFF
TRBJ2-7 | TRBV29-1 | - | TRBD1 | TGCAGCGTTGATGTCGGGACAGGGGGCTTAAATTACGAGCAGTACTTC | CSVDVGTGGLNYEQYF
TRBJ2-7 | TRBV20-1 | - | - | TGCAGTGCTAGGAGTGCCCCTGGCGAGCAGTACTTC | CSARSAPGEQYF
TRBJ2-5 | TRBV11-1 | many | - | TGTGCCAGCAGCTTAGGCACGGGGGAGGAGGAGACCCAGTACTTC | CASSLGTGEEETQYF
TRBJ2-1 | TRBV6-2/TRBV6-3 | - | TRBD1 | TGTGCCAGCAGCCCCGGGACAGGGGGGCGCAATGAGCAGTTCTTC | CASSPGTGGRNEQFF
TRBJ2-4 | TRBV30 | - | TRBD2 | TGTGCCTGGGGACTAGCGGGCCTAAACATTCAGTACTTC | CAWGLAGLNIQYF
TRBJ2-3 | TRBV12-3/TRBV12-4 | - | - | TGTGCCAGCAGTACGGCAGATACGCAGTATTTT | CASSTADTQYF
TRBJ1-1 | TRBV6-5 | many | TRBD1 | TGTGCCAGCAGTTGGGGACAGGGAACTGAAGCTTTCTTT | CASSWGQGTEAFF
TRBJ1-1 | TRBV11-3 | many | - | TGTGCCAGCAGCTTAATTGCAGGGGACACTGAAGCTTTCTTT | CASSLIAGDTEAFF
TRBJ1-1 | TRBV6-4 | few | - | TGTGCCAGCAGAGTAGAATTGGGTACTGAAGCTTTCTTT | CASRVELGTEAFF
TRBJ1-1 | TRBV7-3 | many | - | TGTGCCAGCAGCCCAAGGGGCCGGATGAACACTGAAGCTTTCTTT | CASSPRGRMNTEAFF
TRBJ1-6 | TRBV15 | few | TRBD1 | TGTGCCACCAGGGGGACAGGTTATAATTCACCCCTCCACTTT | CATRGTGYNSPLHF
TRBJ2-7 | TRBV12-3/TRBV12-4 | - | - | TGTGCCAGCAGTATCCACAGGGCGAGCTACGAGCAGTACTTC | CASSIHRASYEQYF
TRBJ1-6 | TRBV12-3/TRBV12-4 | many | - | TGTGCCAGCAGTTTGGACTATAATTCACCCCTCCACTTT | CASSLDYNSPLHF
TRBJ1-1 | TRBV24-1 | many | TRBD1 | TGTGCCACCAGCGGGAAACAGGGGGGGTCTGAAGCTTTCTTT | CATSGKQGGSEAFF
TRBJ1-5 | TRBV27 | - | - | TGTGCCAGCAGCGAAACGGACAAAGGAGTCAATCAGCCCCAGCATTTT | CASSETDKGVNQPQHF
TRBJ2-7 | TRBV20-1 | - | TRBD2 | TGCAGTGCTATAATAGCGGGAGGACCCCACGAGCAGTACTTC | CSAIIAGGPHEQYF
TRBJ1-1 | TRBV5-8 | many | - | TGTGCCAGCAGCTCATCCGGGACAGAAGCTTTCTTT | CASSSSGTEAFF
TRBJ2-1 | TRBV27 | many | TRBD2 | TGTGCCAGCACTGCCACGACTAGCGGTTTTTACAATGAGCAGTTCTTC | CASTATTSGFYNEQFF
TRBJ2-7 | TRBV3-1 | many | TRBD1 | TGTGCCAGCAGCCAAGGCAGGACAGGGACCCACGAGCAGTACTTC | CASSQGRTGTHEQYF
TRBJ2-4 | TRBV6-1 | many | - | TGTGCCACTGGGGACTTAGCCAAAAACATTCAGTACTTC | CATGDLAKNIQYF
TRBJ2-7 | TRBV3-1 | - | - | TGTGCCAGCACCCGAACCGACGGGGGGCCGGCCGAGCAGTACTTC | CASTRTDGGPAEQYF